The present entry profiles one TCR beta chain with its context. What it binds is not known. PCR involved 60 Vbeta and 13 Jbeta primers. Data came from immunoSEQ multiplex PCR; TCRdb stores just in-frame clones and leaves some out. The data hold around 100,000 clones, with about 9.5% observed a single time. Trimming pared 6 bases from V and 3 bases from J, leaving 14 bases between. This CDR3 spans 14 amino acids. Germline V lookup: CDR1 MDHEN, CDR2 SYDVKM. These data are taken from a study of cytomegalovirus exposure and HLA in healthy donors. As for the study in general: T cells numbering some 170 million yielded 90 million to 140 million unique TCR beta sequences in an earlier analysis.

Study-wide points: Compared with the approximately 680-donor mean, an Asian-associated ancestry cluster reportedly had fewer N-insertions, according to a later analysis. It was about 150 TCR beta chains that were listed as cytomegalovirus-associated.

Sequenced material: PBMCs. This clonotype was sampled from a man in his forties or fifties in good health and CMV-seropositive. V gene TRBV28 combines with J gene TRBJ1-1; maybe TRBD1 (6 bases). The DNA for the CDR3 is TGTGCCAGCAGGGCAGGGGCCTACTACACTGAAGCTTTCTTT. Its translation is CASRAGAYYTEAFF.